This entry concerns a single T cell receptor (beta chain). The sample is drawn from a study of blood T cell repertoires in COVID-19. Across the study: Spain, Italy and the United States supplied samples that represented acute and convalescent COVID-19. PBMCs, B-cell-depleted T cells, or T cells provided the cDNA or gDNA that made up the material.

V gave up 2 bases and J gave up 7 bases, with 11 bases separating them. Germline V gives CDR1 MNHEY, CDR2 SVGAGI. This CDR3 has 13 amino acids. Original processing methods: Using reference gene primer amplification, nucleated cell counts were estimated. The protocol was immunoSEQ multiplex PCR, while the TCRdb copy is restricted to in-frame clones and leaves out a portion. The V and J calls and clone size are taken from that table; D and trimming were inferred from the DNA. This table has fewer than 130,000 clones, more than 75% appearing once. This sequence originates from a human donor in a cohort sampled during active COVID-19. The chain employs TRBV6-5 and TRBJ2-5; TRBD2 might be the D (7 bases). Sequences were obtained from peripheral blood. This CDR3 is CASSYQGGGTQYF. CDR3 coding DNA: TGTGCCAGCAGTTACCAAGGGGGGGGGACCCAGTACTTC.